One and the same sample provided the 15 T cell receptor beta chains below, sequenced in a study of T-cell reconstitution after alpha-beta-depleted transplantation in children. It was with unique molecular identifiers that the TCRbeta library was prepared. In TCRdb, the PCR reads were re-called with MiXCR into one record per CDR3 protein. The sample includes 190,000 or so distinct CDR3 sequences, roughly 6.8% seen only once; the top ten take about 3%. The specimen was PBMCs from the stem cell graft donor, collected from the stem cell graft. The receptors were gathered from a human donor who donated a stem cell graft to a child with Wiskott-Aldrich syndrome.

The CDR3 DNA follows: TGCGCCAGCAGCTTGGAGATCCGTCTTGGCTCTGGGGCCAACGTCCTGACTTTC. It codes for CASSLEIRLGSGANVLTF. The V and J genes are TRBV5-1 and TRBJ2-6; D gene ambiguous. The CDR3 has 18 residues. V shed 0 bases and J shed 0 bases, with 13 bases lying between them. Per the germline V gene, CDR1 is SGHRS and CDR2 is YFSETQ.

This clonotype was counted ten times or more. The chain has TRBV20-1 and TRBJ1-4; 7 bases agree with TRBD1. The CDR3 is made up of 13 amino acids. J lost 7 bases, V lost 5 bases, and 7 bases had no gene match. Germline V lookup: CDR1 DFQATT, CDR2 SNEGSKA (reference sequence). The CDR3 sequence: CSAHAGGAEKLFF. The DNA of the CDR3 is TGCAGTGCTCATGCAGGGGGAGCTGAAAAACTGTTTTTT.

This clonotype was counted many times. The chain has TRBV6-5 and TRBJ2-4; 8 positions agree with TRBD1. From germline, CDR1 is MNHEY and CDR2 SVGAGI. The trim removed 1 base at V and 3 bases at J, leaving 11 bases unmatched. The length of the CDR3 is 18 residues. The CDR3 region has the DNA TGTGCCAGCAGTTACTGGAGACAGGGGAGTGATAACAAAAACATTCAGTACTTC. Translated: CASSYWRQGSDNKNIQYF.

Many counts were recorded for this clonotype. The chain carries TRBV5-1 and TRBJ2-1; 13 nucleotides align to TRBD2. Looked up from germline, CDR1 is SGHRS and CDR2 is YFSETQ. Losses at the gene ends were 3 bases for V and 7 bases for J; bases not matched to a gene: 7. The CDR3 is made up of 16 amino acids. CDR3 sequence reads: CASSSVLAGGGNEQFF. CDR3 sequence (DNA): TGCGCCAGCAGCTCCGTACTAGCGGGAGGGGGGAATGAGCAGTTCTTC.

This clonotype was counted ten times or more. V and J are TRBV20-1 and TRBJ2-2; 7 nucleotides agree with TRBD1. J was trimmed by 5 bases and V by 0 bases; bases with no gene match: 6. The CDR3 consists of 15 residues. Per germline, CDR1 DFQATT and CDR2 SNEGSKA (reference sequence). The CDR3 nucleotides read TGCAGTGCTAGAGAAGCCCGACAGGGAACCGGGGAGCTGTTTTTT. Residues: CSAREARQGTGELFF.

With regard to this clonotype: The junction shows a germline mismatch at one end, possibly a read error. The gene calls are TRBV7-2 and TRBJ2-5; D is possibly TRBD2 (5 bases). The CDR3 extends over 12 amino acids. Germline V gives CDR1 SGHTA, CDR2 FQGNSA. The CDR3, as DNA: TGTGCCAGAAGCTTAGGCGGGGAGACCCAGTACTTC. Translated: CARSLGGETQYF.

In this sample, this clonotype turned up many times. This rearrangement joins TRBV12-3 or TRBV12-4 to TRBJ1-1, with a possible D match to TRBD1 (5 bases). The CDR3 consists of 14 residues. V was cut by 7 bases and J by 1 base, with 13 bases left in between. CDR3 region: CASTLQGGNTEAFF. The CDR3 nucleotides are TGTGCCAGCACCCTCCAGGGCGGGAACACTGAAGCTTTCTTT.

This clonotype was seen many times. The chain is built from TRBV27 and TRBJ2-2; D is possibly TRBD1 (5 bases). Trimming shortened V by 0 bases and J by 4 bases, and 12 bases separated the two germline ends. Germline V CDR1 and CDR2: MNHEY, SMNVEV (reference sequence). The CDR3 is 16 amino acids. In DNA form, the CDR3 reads TGTGCCAGCAGTTTATCGGGCAGGGTTGGCACCGGGGAGCTGTTTTTT. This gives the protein CASSLSGRVGTGELFF.

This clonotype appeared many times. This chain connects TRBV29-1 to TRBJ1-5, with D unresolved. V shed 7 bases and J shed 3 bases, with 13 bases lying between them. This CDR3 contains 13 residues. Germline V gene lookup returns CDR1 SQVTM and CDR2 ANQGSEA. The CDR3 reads CSARKGDNQPQHF. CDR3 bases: TGCAGCGCCCGAAAAGGTGACAATCAGCCCCAGCATTTT.

CDR3 protein: CASSWGLMNTEAFF. DNA of the CDR3: TGCGCCAGCAGCTGGGGGCTGATGAACACTGAAGCTTTCTTT. The chain carries TRBV5-1 and TRBJ1-1; weak D call: TRBD1 (6 bases). Trimming cost V 3 bases and J 0 bases, with 9 bases left between them. CDR1 and CDR2 from the germline V gene are SGHRS and YFSETQ. This CDR3 is 14 amino acids long.

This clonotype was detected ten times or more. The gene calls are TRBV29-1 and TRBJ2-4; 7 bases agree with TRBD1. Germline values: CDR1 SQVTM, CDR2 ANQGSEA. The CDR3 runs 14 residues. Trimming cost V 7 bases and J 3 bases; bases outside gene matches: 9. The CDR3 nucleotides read TGCAGCGCCGTAGACAGGGTAGACAAAAACATTCAGTACTTC. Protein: CSAVDRVDKNIQYF. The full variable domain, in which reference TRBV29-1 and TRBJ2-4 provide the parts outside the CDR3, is SAVISQKPSRDICQRGTSLTIQCQVDSQVTMMFWYRQQPGQSLTLIATANQGSEATYESGFVIDKFPISRPNLTFSTLTVSNMSPEDSSIYLCSAVDRVDKNIQYFGAGTRLSVL.

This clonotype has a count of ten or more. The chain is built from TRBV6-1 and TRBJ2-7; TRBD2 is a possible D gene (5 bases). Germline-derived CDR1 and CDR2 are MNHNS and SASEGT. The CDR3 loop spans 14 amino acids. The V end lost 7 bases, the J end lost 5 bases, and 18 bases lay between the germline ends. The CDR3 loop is CASTPRELSNEQYF. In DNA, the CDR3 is TGTGCCAGCACCCCTAGGGAGCTTTCTAACGAGCAGTACTTC.

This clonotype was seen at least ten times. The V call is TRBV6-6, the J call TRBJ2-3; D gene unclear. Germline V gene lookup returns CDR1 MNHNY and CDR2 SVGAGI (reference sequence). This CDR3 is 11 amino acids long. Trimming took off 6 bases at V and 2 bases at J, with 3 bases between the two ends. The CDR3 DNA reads TGTGCCAGCAGGAACACAGATACGCAGTATTTT. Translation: CASRNTDTQYF.

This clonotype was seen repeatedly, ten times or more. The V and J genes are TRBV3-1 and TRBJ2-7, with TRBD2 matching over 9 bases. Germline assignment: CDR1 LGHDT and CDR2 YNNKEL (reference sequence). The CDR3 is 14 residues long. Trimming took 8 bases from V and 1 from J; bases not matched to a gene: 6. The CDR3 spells CASGLTSGSYEQYF. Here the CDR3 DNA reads TGTGCCAGCGGCTTGACTAGCGGATCCTACGAGCAGTACTTC.

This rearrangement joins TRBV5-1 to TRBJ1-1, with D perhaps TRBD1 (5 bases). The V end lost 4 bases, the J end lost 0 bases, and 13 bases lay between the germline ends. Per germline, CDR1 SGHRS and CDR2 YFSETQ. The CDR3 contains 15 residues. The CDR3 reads CASSVNRLMNTEAFF. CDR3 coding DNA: TGCGCCAGCAGCGTAAACAGGTTAATGAACACTGAAGCTTTCTTT.